The 24 T cell receptor beta chains given below trace back to one sample, sequenced in a study of T-cell reconstitution after alpha-beta-depleted transplantation in children. Unique molecular identifiers tagged the TCRbeta library. One entry per CDR3 protein results from TCRdb running MiXCR on the PCR reads. There are about 98,000 distinct CDR3 sequences in the sample; under 9% occur only once, and 15% to 20% lies in the top ten. Sample: PBMCs, taken before TCRalphabeta/CD19-depleted stem cell transplant. Source of these receptors: a boy younger than 10 with acute lymphoblastic leukemia, due to receive a stem cell transplant.

Only a few counts were recorded for this clonotype. The rearrangement joins TRBV4-2 to TRBJ1-2; D call uncertain. Germline CDR1 and CDR2: LGHNA and YNFKEQ. Trimming shortened V by 0 bases and J by 8 bases, and 16 bases separated the two germline ends. The CDR3 totals 15 residues. DNA for the CDR3: TGTGCCAGCAGCCAAGATCTGGGCCCCAGAGGCGGCTACACCTTC. Protein product: CASSQDLGPRGGYTF.

This clonotype was seen a few times. The chain couples TRBV7-9 to TRBJ1-4; TRBD1 might be the D (6 bases). Germline-derived CDR1 and CDR2 are SEHNR and FQNEAQ (reference sequence). Deletions cut 3 bases from V and 8 bases from J, with 22 bases between. This CDR3 spans 17 amino acids. In nucleotides, the CDR3 is TGTGCCAGCAGCTTGGGACAAGCTGCGTGGGGGCACGAAAAACTGTTTTTT. Translating it yields CASSLGQAAWGHEKLFF.

For this clonotype: A much larger clone sits a single nucleotide away, making a read error possible. V is TRBV3-1 and J is TRBJ2-5; 7 nucleotides agree with TRBD2. Trimming at V came to 1 base and at J to 5 bases, leaving 7 bases not matched to a gene. Germline V CDR1 and CDR2: LGHDT, YNNKEL (reference sequence). The CDR3 sequence is 15 residues long. CDR3 sequence: CASSQVKGGGETQYF. CDR3 in DNA: TGTGCCAGCAGCCAAGTGAAAGGCGGGGGTGAGACCCAGTACTTC.

This clonotype was counted at least ten times. This sequence joins TRBV7-9 and TRBJ2-7, with D maybe TRBD1 (6 bases). The CDR3 sequence is 15 residues long. Germline CDR1 is SEHNR and CDR2 is FQNEAQ (reference sequence). With 3 bases removed from V and 2 bases from J, the gap between germline ends came to 14 bases. CDR3 nucleotides: TGTGCCAGCAGCTTCCCCAGGGGAATCCCCTACGAGCAGTACTTC. It is translated as CASSFPRGIPYEQYF.

The chain links TRBV10-3 to TRBJ2-7, with D unresolved. Germline CDR1 ENHRY, CDR2 SYGVKD. Trimming took 0 bases from V and 3 from J, leaving 6 bases between them. This CDR3 is 13 amino acids long. The chain's CDR3 is CAISESVSYEQYF. The CDR3 region has the DNA TGTGCCATCAGTGAGTCGGTGAGCTACGAGCAGTACTTC.

This clonotype was counted at least ten times. The chain couples TRBV25-1 to TRBJ1-6; weak D call: TRBD1 (5 bases). Germline CDR1 is MGHDK and CDR2 is SYGVNS. V gave up 6 bases and J gave up 7 bases, with 13 bases separating them. The CDR3 runs to 14 residues. CDR3 in DNA: TGTGCCAGCAGCCACGGGACGGTGAATTCACCCCTCCACTTT. This sequence encodes CASSHGTVNSPLHF.

The sample holds many counts of this clonotype. The rearrangement links TRBV12-3 or TRBV12-4 to TRBJ1-3; D not certain. Trimming stripped 3 bases from V and 4 bases from J, with 7 bases between. This CDR3 has 13 amino acids. The CDR3 bases are TGTGCCAGCAGTTTTGCGTTCGGAAACACCATATATTTT. This gives the protein CASSFAFGNTIYF.

The J gene is TRBJ2-2, the V gene TRBV2; TRBD1 or TRBD2 may be the D gene (6 bases each). There are 14 residues in the CDR3. Trimming removed 7 bases at V and 9 bases at J, with 18 bases between. Germline V gene lookup returns CDR1 SNHLY and CDR2 FYNNEI. The CDR3 loop is CASNIQGGGWELFF. In DNA, the CDR3 is TGTGCCAGCAATATACAGGGAGGCGGCTGGGAGCTGTTTTTT. The variable domain in full, completed from reference TRBV2 and TRBJ2-2, reads EPEVTQTPSHQVTQMGQEVILRCVPISNHLYFYWYRQILGQKVEFLVSFYNNEISEKSEIFDDQFSVERPDGSNFTLKIRSTKLEDSAMYFCASNIQGGGWELFFGEGSRLTVL.

The chain carries TRBV7-9 and TRBJ2-3, with 11 bases lining up with TRBD2. Losses at the gene ends were 6 bases for V and 6 bases for J; bases not matched to a gene: 2. The CDR3 runs 13 residues. Germline V gene data show CDR1 as SEHNR and CDR2 as FQNEAQ (reference sequence). This CDR3 reads CASRLAGADTQYF. The CDR3 DNA reads as TGTGCCAGCAGACTAGCGGGGGCTGATACGCAGTATTTT. The full variable domain, its missing parts supplied by reference TRBV7-9 and TRBJ2-3, is DTGVSQNPRHKITKRGQNVTFRCDPISEHNRLYWYRQTLGQGPEFLTYFQNEAQLEKSRLLSDRFSAERPKGSFSTLEIQRTEQGDSAMYLCASRLAGADTQYFGPGTRLTVL.

In this sample, this clonotype turned up many times. The J gene is TRBJ2-3, the V gene TRBV6-4, with TRBD2 matching over 10 bases. Looked up from germline, CDR1 is MRHNA and CDR2 is SNTAGT. CDR3 length equals 15 residues. J lost 4 bases, V lost 0 bases, and 1 base had no gene match. CDR3 region: CASSDSSGGPDTQYF. Written as DNA, the CDR3 is TGTGCCAGCAGTGACTCTAGCGGGGGGCCAGATACGCAGTATTTT.

CDR3 sequence reads: CSARGGTSGLTDTQYF. The CDR3 coding sequence is TGCAGTGCTAGAGGGGGGACTAGCGGCCTCACAGATACGCAGTATTTT. The chain recombines TRBV20-1 with TRBJ2-3; 11 nucleotides line up with TRBD2. CDR1 is DFQATT, CDR2 SNEGSKA, per germline (reference sequence). This CDR3 is 16 amino acids long. V shed 1 base, J shed 2 bases, and the junction held 5 bases outside the gene matches.

This clonotype was seen at least ten times. J is TRBJ2-7 and V is TRBV9; 7 bases fit TRBD1. The CDR3 runs to 14 residues. The V gene end was trimmed by 4 bases and the J gene end by 6 bases; junction bases not matched to a gene: 10. Germline V gene sequence: CDR1 SGDLS, CDR2 YYNGEE. CDR3 protein: CASSPWTGEGEQYF. CDR3 in DNA: TGTGCCAGCAGCCCTTGGACAGGCGAAGGCGAGCAGTACTTC. Together with reference TRBV9 and TRBJ2-7, the CDR3 gives the full variable domain: DSGVTQTPKHLITATGQRVTLRCSPRSGDLSVYWYQQSLDQGLQFLIQYYNGEERAKGNILERFSAQQFPDLHSELNLSSLELGDSALYFCASSPWTGEGEQYFGPGTRLTVT.

This clonotype was observed many times. The chain links TRBV9 to TRBJ2-2, with D tentatively TRBD1 (5 bases). The germline V and J ends were trimmed by 4 bases and 2 bases, with 9 bases remaining between them. The CDR3 loop spans 14 amino acids. Germline V CDR1 and CDR2: SGDLS, YYNGEE. The CDR3 loop reads CASSQGQNTGELFF. The CDR3 DNA follows: TGTGCCAGCAGCCAAGGACAAAACACCGGGGAGCTGTTTTTT.

This clonotype was counted ten times or more. The chain uses TRBV6-5 and TRBJ1-2; the D is unclear. Germline V lookup: CDR1 MNHEY, CDR2 SVGAGI. V was shortened by 3 bases and J by 0 bases, with 8 bases between the two germline ends. The CDR3 totals 14 residues. DNA of the CDR3: TGTGCCAGCAGTTATTTGGGATCTAACTATGGCTACACCTTC. This translates into CASSYLGSNYGYTF.

This clonotype occurred many times. Here the CDR3 reads CASSMATENTGELFF. The CDR3 nucleotides are TGCGCCAGCAGTATGGCGACAGAAAACACCGGGGAGCTGTTTTTT. The chain combines TRBV10-1 with TRBJ2-2, with a tentative D call TRBD1 (5 bases). Trimming cost V 5 bases and J 2 bases, with 12 bases left between them. The germline gives CDR1 WNHNN, CDR2 SYGVQD (reference sequence). This CDR3 region has 15 residues.

CDR3 residues: CASSLDGLGGNTIYF. The CDR3 DNA sequence: TGCGCCAGCAGCTTGGATGGGTTGGGAGGAAACACCATATATTTT. The chain has TRBV5-1 and TRBJ1-3; unclear D gene. CDR3 size: 15 residues. CDR1 is SGHRS, CDR2 YFSETQ, per germline. V lost 0 bases to trimming and J lost 4 bases, with 11 bases between them.

This clonotype was detected many times. V and J are TRBV12-3 or TRBV12-4 and TRBJ2-7; D is uncertain. V dropped 3 bases and J dropped 7 bases, with 13 bases sitting between them. The CDR3 has 13 amino acids. In DNA form, the CDR3 reads TGTGCCAGCAGTTTTAGGAAATACGGGGAGCAGTACTTC. Its translation: CASSFRKYGEQYF.

The chain employs TRBV4-2 and TRBJ2-3; 8 bases align to TRBD2. Germline V gene lookup returns CDR1 LGHNA and CDR2 YNFKEQ. V shed 1 base, J shed 2 bases, and the junction held 5 bases outside the gene matches. The CDR3 extends over 16 amino acids. The CDR3 coding sequence is TGTGCCAGCAGCCAAGCGGGCGGGGGGACCACAGATACGCAGTATTTT. Translated, it gives CASSQAGGGTTDTQYF.

Ten or more counts support this clonotype. CDR3 sequence: CASSPRDTYEQYF. CDR3 nucleotide sequence: TGTGCCAGCAGCCCCCGGGACACCTACGAGCAGTACTTC. This chain connects TRBV14 to TRBJ2-7; possible D gene TRBD1, 6 bases. The germline V and J ends were trimmed by 4 bases and 2 bases, with 9 bases remaining between them. Germline V lookup: CDR1 SGHDN, CDR2 FVKESK. CDR3 length: 13 residues.

A word on this clonotype: This sequence may be a read error, since a much larger clone differs from it by one base. The gene calls are TRBV15 and TRBJ1-2, with a possible D match to TRBD1 (5 bases). The CDR3 covers 15 residues. V was trimmed by 0 bases and J by 4 bases, leaving 12 bases between them. Germline CDR1 reads LNHNV; CDR2 reads YYDKDF (reference sequence). CDR3 bases: TGTGCCACCAGCAGAGAGGGGGGATGGAGCTATGGCTACACCTTC. Protein: CATSREGGWSYGYTF.

The sample holds many counts of this clonotype. The chain is built from TRBV3-1 and TRBJ2-7; D perhaps matches TRBD1 (5 bases). Germline V gene data show CDR1 as LGHDT and CDR2 as YNNKEL (reference sequence). The length of the CDR3 is 14 residues. The V gene lost 4 bases and the J gene lost 7 bases, with 17 bases spanning the gap. For the CDR3, the DNA is TGTGCCAGCAGCCCAGACATACCGAAGGGGGAGCAGTACTTC. It translates to CASSPDIPKGEQYF.

This chain's CDR3 is CASSSLPPGGSGWRKETQYF. CDR3 sequence (DNA): TGTGCCAGCAGCTCACTACCTCCTGGGGGTAGCGGATGGAGGAAAGAGACCCAGTACTTC. The rearrangement uses TRBV5-6 and TRBJ2-5, with D possibly TRBD2 on 6 matching bases. The CDR3 runs 20 residues. The V gene lost 3 bases and the J gene lost 3 bases, with 30 bases spanning the gap. Germline V gene sequence: CDR1 SGHDT, CDR2 YYEEEE.

This clonotype occurred a few times. The genes are TRBV19 and TRBJ2-1; either TRBD1 or TRBD2 may fit D (7 bases each). V lost 8 bases and J lost 9, with 14 bases in between. Germline V gene data show CDR1 as LNHDA and CDR2 as SQIVND (reference sequence). The CDR3 covers 12 residues. The CDR3 reads CASRGGGGEQFF. In DNA, the CDR3 is TGTGCCAGTCGGGGAGGGGGCGGTGAGCAGTTCTTC.

This clonotype was counted many times. This rearrangement joins TRBV7-2 to TRBJ2-2; D is undetermined. The CDR3 is made up of 14 amino acids. Trimming pared 3 bases from V and 6 bases from J, leaving 11 bases between. Germline assignment: CDR1 SGHTA and CDR2 FQGNSA. The CDR3 bases are TGTGCCAGCAGCTTCGGACCTATGGCCGGGGAGCTGTTTTTT. Protein product: CASSFGPMAGELFF.